This entry is about one T cell receptor (beta chain). The clone's antigen remains unknown. From the germline J gene comes the end of the CDR3, since the read stops 3 residues before it. For sequencing, equivalent amounts of genomic DNA were input from CVID and control samples. For every sample, a 60 bp segment covering the rearranged TCRbeta CDR3 region was amplified and then sequenced. The immunoSEQ assay, a bias-corrected multiplex PCR combined with high-throughput sequencing, was used for TCRbeta amplification. In the source study's methods: Every unique nucleotide sequence counted as a clone and was annotated with V, D and J genes, copy number and frequency. Sequences were labeled productive if in frame, and non-productive if out of frame or containing stop codons. As previously described, clonality was computed from Shannon's entropy. Mean CDR3 Kyte-Doolittle hydropathy was derived from the predicted amino acid sequences of productive clones. Hierarchical clustering of scaled V gene usage was performed with the R hclust function using Manhattan distance and complete linkage. Clone sharing by CDR3 amino acid sequence was assessed by resampling 12 repertoires per group over 100 rounds. The repertoires were searched for more than 65 published EBV-specific and about 250 published CMV-specific TCRbeta sequences. A couple of CVID samples that yielded fewer than 10,000 sequences were excluded from the analysis, so 35 to 50 CVID repertoires were retained. TCRdb stores this immuneACCESS table with in-frame sequences only. Part of the clones is absent; in the studies checked, under half of the shortfall reflects unresolved V genes, and no reason is known for the rest. V and J calls and clone size are those listed in that table; D and trimming were worked out from the DNA. Listed for this sample are 30,000 to 40,000 clones, none observed only a single time. The top ten constitute approximately 3.6% of the sample.

Predominantly Caucasian heritage was noted among both the CVID patients and the healthy controls. From each donor, about 4.5 to 9 ml of heparinized peripheral whole blood was collected. Genomic DNA from adults with common variable immune deficiency (CVID) and from healthy adult controls was the source for sequencing TCRbeta CDR3 repertoires. The control group comprised some 22 healthy adult volunteers, roughly twelve female and 10 male, aged roughly 23 to 66 years with a mean age of around 37. Diluted blood was density-centrifuged over Hypaque 1077 or Ficoll-Paque to isolate peripheral blood mononuclear cells. Genomic DNA was obtained from unsorted mononuclear cells using either Qiagen column purification or a centrifugation-based method. The sample belongs to a study of T cell clonality in common variable immunodeficiency (dated by TCRdb to 2013 to 2016). What the work shows at the level of the full study, not this receptor alone: CVID subjects shared fewer TCRbeta clones with each other than healthy controls did (p < 0.0001). Although equal DNA input was used, an average of approximately 82,000 unique sequences per sample was obtained for controls, compared with about 31,547 for CVID samples. TCRbeta clonality was higher in CVID subjects than in healthy controls (t-test p = 0.018), and the increase was most characteristic of about a third of subjects. CVID TCRbeta sequences reportedly showed fewer deletions and N-nucleotide insertions and lacked highly modified clones with 13 or more V deletions. Correlations of repertoire features with clinical complications were constrained by heterogeneity among patients within the CVID cohort. According to the authors, finding the cause of the higher clonality in CVID would require sequencing the repertoires of T cell subpopulations.

CDR1 and CDR2 were assigned from the germline V gene (reference sequence) as LNHDA and SQIVND. Its CDR3 holds 11 amino acids, cysteine through phenylalanine. Sequencing covers 24 bases of the CDR3, shown here with the frame starting at base 1. The TCR comes from a person aged 18 to 70 in good health. Sequencing was performed on peripheral blood mononuclear cells. Recombination linked TRBV19 to TRBJ2-4, and TRBD2 matches 7 of the central bases. Partial CDR3 DNA: TGTGCCAGTGGCGGGGGAGATGGT. Translation gives CASGGGDG. The full CDR3 is CASGGGDGQYF.